This passage covers 21 T cell receptor beta chains from one sample sequenced in a study of blood T cell repertoires in COVID-19. TCRdb's table, derived via immunoSEQ multiplex PCR, lists solely in-frame clones and lacks some. There are about 150,000 clones in the sample; more than 80% occur only once, and roughly 2% lies in the top ten. The sequencing input was peripheral blood. These receptors all stem from a man aged 65 to 85 with acute or convalescent COVID-19.

The chain carries TRBV7-2 and TRBJ1-6, with 7 positions matching TRBD1. Germline loops: CDR1 SGHTA, CDR2 FQGNSA. Trimming cost V 5 bases and J 7 bases; bases outside gene matches: 5. The CDR3 length is 14 residues. The CDR3 loop is CASSQQGFNSPLHF. DNA for the CDR3: TGTGCCAGCAGCCAACAGGGGTTCAATTCACCCCTCCACTTT.

This clone was found once. V and J are TRBV3-1 (or the pseudogene TRBV3-2) and TRBJ2-7; 8 nucleotides agree with TRBD1. V lost 5 bases and J lost 6; bases outside the gene matches: 6. The CDR3 runs 13 residues. The germline V gene encodes CDR1 LGHDT and CDR2 YNNKEL (reference sequence). CDR3: CASSADRGGEQYF. CDR3 sequence (DNA): TGTGCCAGCAGCGCAGACAGGGGTGGCGAGCAGTACTTC.

The chain uses TRBV2 and TRBJ1-2; D uncertain. CDR1 is SNHLY and CDR2 is FYNNEI in the germline V gene. There are 12 residues in the CDR3. V lost 1 base to trimming and J lost 9 bases, with 9 bases between them. Here the CDR3 reads CASSEEQTSYTF. The CDR3 nucleotides read TGTGCCAGCAGTGAAGAGCAAACCAGCTACACCTTC.

This clone was observed a few times. This chain uses TRBV27 with TRBJ1-6; TRBD1 is a possible D gene (6 bases). V shed 0 bases and J shed 5 bases, with 14 bases lying between them. The CDR3 is 17 residues long. Per the germline V gene, CDR1 is MNHEY and CDR2 is SMNVEV (reference sequence). The CDR3 bases are TGTGCCAGCAGTTTATCAGGGGGATACCTCAATAATTCACCCCTCCACTTT. It yields the protein CASSLSGGYLNNSPLHF.

The rearrangement joins TRBV19 to TRBJ1-5; 8 bases agree with TRBD1. The CDR3 is 17 amino acids. Unmatched junction bases numbered 14, after V lost 3 bases and J lost 7 bases. CDR1 is LNHDA and CDR2 is SQIVND in the germline V gene (reference sequence). The CDR3 reads CASSIRPITGGGQPQHF. CDR3 coding DNA: TGTGCCAGTAGTATTCGCCCGATAACAGGGGGAGGCCAGCCCCAGCATTTT. The whole variable domain, filled in from reference TRBV19 and TRBJ1-5, reads DGGITQSPKYLFRKEGQNVTLSCEQNLNHDAMYWYRQDPGQGLRLIYYSQIVNDFQKGDIAEGYSVSREKKESFPLTVTSAQKNPTAFYLCASSIRPITGGGQPQHFGDGTRLSIL.

The V call is TRBV6-5, the J call TRBJ2-2; TRBD1 matches at 10 bases. The V and J ends lost 5 bases and 4 bases, in that order; junction bases with no gene match: 4. Germline loops: CDR1 MNHEY, CDR2 SVGAGI. This CDR3 spans 15 amino acids. CDR3 amino acids: CASSRDRGVTGELFF. The CDR3 nucleotides are TGTGCCAGCAGTCGGGACAGGGGTGTCACCGGGGAGCTGTTTTTT.

V usage is TRBV19 and J usage is TRBJ1-2; no clear D gene. Trimming removed 5 bases from V and 1 base from J, with 8 bases in between. CDR1 and CDR2 (germline): LNHDA, SQIVND (reference sequence). The CDR3 extends over 13 amino acids. The CDR3 nucleotides read TGTGCCAGTAGTCTGGGAGGTAACTATGGCTACACCTTC. Amino acids: CASSLGGNYGYTF.

V usage is TRBV5-5 and J usage is TRBJ2-5; TRBD1 matches at 7 bases. Looked up from germline, CDR1 is SGHKS and CDR2 is YYEKEE (reference sequence). The CDR3 spans 15 residues. V lost 4 bases, J lost 5 bases, and 11 bases stayed unmatched. CDR3 amino acids: CASSAGQALRETQYF. CDR3 bases: TGTGCCAGCAGCGCCGGACAGGCGCTACGGGAGACCCAGTACTTC.

This sequence joins TRBV3-1 (or the pseudogene TRBV3-2) and TRBJ1-1; D call uncertain. The germline CDR1 and CDR2 sequences are LGHDT and YNNKEL (reference sequence). The CDR3 runs to 13 residues. Trimming cost V 3 bases and J 4 bases, with 9 bases left between them. The DNA of the CDR3 is TGTGCCAGCAGCCAGCTGCTAGGCACTGAAGCTTTCTTT. Translated: CASSQLLGTEAFF.

V and J are TRBV7-9 and TRBJ2-5; 7 bases match TRBD1. Trimming removed 4 bases from V and 4 bases from J; junction bases left unmatched: 9. This CDR3 has 15 residues. In germline, CDR1 is SEHNR, CDR2 FQNEAQ (reference sequence). The CDR3 DNA follows: TGTGCCAGCAGCTCAAACAGGGGTATCGGAGAGACCCAGTACTTC. Translation gives CASSSNRGIGETQYF. Together with reference TRBV7-9 and TRBJ2-5, the CDR3 gives the full variable domain: DTGVSQNPRHKITKRGQNVTFRCDPISEHNRLYWYRQTLGQGPEFLTYFQNEAQLEKSRLLSDRFSAERPKGSFSTLEIQRTEQGDSAMYLCASSSNRGIGETQYFGPGTRLLVL.

The chain carries TRBV5-1 and TRBJ2-1, with TRBD2 matching over 7 bases. Germline values: CDR1 SGHRS, CDR2 YFSETQ. J was trimmed by 13 bases and V by 0 bases; bases with no gene match: 10. The CDR3 contains 14 residues. CDR3 coding DNA: TGCGCCAGCAGCTTGGACGGCGGGAGCGGACTTCAGTTCTTC. It yields the protein CASSLDGGSGLQFF.

V gene TRBV10-2 combines with J gene TRBJ2-2; TRBD2 matches 7 bases. Germline CDR1 is WSHSY and CDR2 is SAAADI. Losses at the gene ends were 5 bases for V and 5 bases for J; bases not matched to a gene: 11. CDR3 length equals 16 residues. The CDR3 here is CASSLAGPGGTGELFF. CDR3 sequence (DNA): TGCGCCAGCAGTTTAGCGGGCCCTGGGGGGACCGGGGAGCTGTTTTTT.

The V and J genes are TRBV6-5 and TRBJ2-5; TRBD1 matches at 9 bases. The CDR3 has 14 residues. J was trimmed by 5 bases and V by 7 bases; bases with no gene match: 8. Per germline, CDR1 MNHEY and CDR2 SVGAGI. The CDR3, as DNA: TGTGCCAGCACCTCCGGGACAGGGCACGAGACCCAGTACTTC. Protein product: CASTSGTGHETQYF.

This sequence joins TRBV9 and TRBJ2-7, with 10 nucleotides matching TRBD2. Germline values: CDR1 SGDLS, CDR2 YYNGEE. V gave up 4 bases and J gave up 1 base; unmatched junction bases: 14. CDR3 length: 18 amino acids. The DNA of the CDR3 is TGTGCCAGCAGCCCCCGCCCCAGCGGGGGGGCTCCGTCCTACGAGCAGTACTTC. It is translated as CASSPRPSGGAPSYEQYF.

The rearrangement joins TRBV5-5 to TRBJ1-1; weak D call: TRBD1 (5 bases). CDR1 SGHKS and CDR2 YYEKEE come from the germline V gene (reference sequence). This CDR3 is built from 14 residues. Deletions cut 4 bases from V and 5 bases from J, with 15 bases between. The CDR3 DNA reads TGTGCCAGCAGCCCCTGGGGGGGTGGGACTGAAGCTTTCTTT. Its protein is CASSPWGGGTEAFF.

The chain joins TRBV7-8 to TRBJ2-3; 11 bases line up with TRBD2. The germline gives CDR1 SGHVS, CDR2 FQNEAQ. The V and J ends lost 4 bases and 4 bases, in that order; junction bases with no gene match: 1. The CDR3 has 14 amino acids. The CDR3 spells CASSWGLAADTQYF. CDR3 coding DNA: TGTGCCAGCAGCTGGGGACTAGCGGCAGATACGCAGTATTTT.

The rearrangement uses TRBV5-8 and TRBJ1-4, with a tentative D call TRBD1 (5 bases). Trimming shortened V by 4 bases and J by 6 bases, and 13 bases separated the two germline ends. Germline V gene data show CDR1 as SGHTS and CDR2 as YDEGEE. The CDR3 has 14 amino acids. Here the CDR3 DNA reads TGTGCCAGCAGCCTGCAGGGTGGTGATGAAAAACTGTTTTTT. It specifies CASSLQGGDEKLFF.

This clone was observed a handful of times. CDR3 loop: CASRGDRDFF. As DNA, the CDR3 is TGTGCCAGCAGGGGCGACAGGGATTTCTTT. This chain connects TRBV7-9 to TRBJ1-1, with 7 nucleotides matching TRBD1. Trimming removed 6 bases from V and 13 bases from J; junction bases left unmatched: 5. The CDR3 totals 10 residues. Germline CDR1 is SEHNR and CDR2 is FQNEAQ (reference sequence).

The rearrangement joins TRBV29-1 to TRBJ2-2, with a tentative D call TRBD1 (6 bases). Per germline, CDR1 SQVTM and CDR2 ANQGSEA. V gave up 5 bases and J gave up 6 bases, with 13 bases separating them. The CDR3 is 13 amino acids. The CDR3 sequence is CSVRDTVPGELFF. The CDR3 nucleotides read TGCAGCGTTAGGGACACAGTACCCGGGGAGCTGTTTTTT.

The chain combines TRBV5-1 with TRBJ2-1; TRBD2 aligns across 8 bases. The CDR3 consists of 16 residues. Per germline, CDR1 SGHRS and CDR2 YFSETQ. Trimming removed 4 bases from V and 1 base from J; junction bases left unmatched: 7. CDR3 loop: CASSALTSGSYNEQFF. CDR3 nucleotide sequence: TGCGCCAGCAGCGCTCTAACTAGCGGATCCTACAATGAGCAGTTCTTC.

The genes are TRBV25-1 and TRBJ1-4; 9 nucleotides agree with TRBD1. The germline gives CDR1 MGHDK, CDR2 SYGVNS. V was clipped by 8 bases and J by 5 bases; unmatched bases: 3. The CDR3 spans 13 residues. CDR3 bases: TGTGCCAGCTCGGGACAGGGAAATGAAAAACTGTTTTTT. Encoded protein: CASSGQGNEKLFF.